Listed here is a single T cell receptor beta chain. As handled by the study authors: Counts of nucleated cells, estimated from reference gene primer amplification, were obtained. The protocol was immunoSEQ multiplex PCR, while the TCRdb copy is restricted to in-frame clones and leaves out a portion. V and J calls and clone size are those listed in that table; D and trimming were worked out from the DNA. The sample lists some 180,000 clones, about 90% occurring once. With V trimmed by 10 bases and J by 6 bases, 8 bases remained unmatched. CDR3 length equals 14 residues. Germline assignment: CDR1 ENHRY and CDR2 SYGVKD. This entry belongs to a study of blood T cell repertoires in COVID-19. Study in general: The United States, Italy and Spain were the sources of the acute and convalescent COVID-19 samples. In each case, the material was cDNA or gDNA derived from T cells, B-cell-depleted T cells, or PBMCs.

The chain recombines TRBV10-3 with TRBJ2-2, with 10 bases that match TRBD1. This TCR was sampled from a man aged 45-60 years with acute or convalescent COVID-19. Sequencing was carried out using peripheral blood. Here the CDR3 DNA reads TGTGCCACCCTCGGGACAGGGGAGGCCGGGGAGCTGTTTTTT. Residues: CATLGTGEAGELFF.